This T cell receptor beta chain came from a study of identical twins. Overall study results and limits: Zero-insertion findings could be partly confounded by invariant cells (MAIT and iNKT cells).

Trimming at V came to 1 base and at J to 8 bases, leaving 5 bases not matched to a gene. The CDR3 is 14 residues long. Per germline, CDR1 SGHTA and CDR2 FQGTGA. The sample holds a few counts of this clonotype. What it binds is unknown. TCRdb re-called the 5' RACE reads through MiXCR, storing one row per CDR3 protein. The data contain 510,000 or so distinct CDR3 sequences, approximately 16% of them singletons. These same records also appear under a second study, on yellow fever vaccine responses in identical twins.

Sequencing input: CD4+ T cells sorted from blood. The chain uses TRBV7-3 and TRBJ2-1; 7 nucleotides line up with TRBD2. The receptor comes from a woman aged 18 to 35 in good health. CDR3 sequence: CASSLMRGSYEQFF. DNA of the CDR3: TGTGCCAGCAGCTTAATGCGGGGGAGTTATGAGCAGTTCTTC.